Only a few counts were recorded for the clone carrying this T cell receptor delta chain. TCRdb re-processed the RT-PCR reads via CATT. The sample table sets out about 57 delta-chain clones. The data were obtained in a study of gamma-delta T cells after stem cell transplantation. The CDR3 is 17 amino acids. Germline CDR1 reads GEAIGNYY; CDR2 reads EKD. The germline V and J ends were trimmed by 4 bases and 6 bases, with 26 bases remaining between them. The sequenced sample was gamma-delta T cells. The rearrangement joins TRDV2 to TRDJ1; D might be TRDD3 (6 bases). This receptor was obtained from a human donor. It is not recorded whose cells these are; they may come from a transplant donor. This table probably holds off-target reads from a library built for another chain. CDR3: CACDTLGGLTGLNKLIF. DNA for the CDR3: TGTGCCTGTGATACACTGGGCGGGCTTACTGGACTTAATAAACTCATCTTT.